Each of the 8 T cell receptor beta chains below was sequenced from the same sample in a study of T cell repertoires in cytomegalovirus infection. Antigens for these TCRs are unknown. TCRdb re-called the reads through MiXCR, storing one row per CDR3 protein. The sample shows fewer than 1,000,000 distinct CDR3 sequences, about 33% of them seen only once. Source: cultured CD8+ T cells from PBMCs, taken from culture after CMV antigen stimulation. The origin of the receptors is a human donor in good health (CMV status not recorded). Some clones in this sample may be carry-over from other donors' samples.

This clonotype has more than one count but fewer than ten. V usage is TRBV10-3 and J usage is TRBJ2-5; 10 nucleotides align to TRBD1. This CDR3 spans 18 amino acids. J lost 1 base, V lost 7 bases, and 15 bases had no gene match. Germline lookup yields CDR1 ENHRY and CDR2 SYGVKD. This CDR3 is CAITARISGQGSQETQYF. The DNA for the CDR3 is TGTGCCATCACAGCGCGAATTTCGGGACAGGGGTCCCAAGAGACCCAGTACTTC.

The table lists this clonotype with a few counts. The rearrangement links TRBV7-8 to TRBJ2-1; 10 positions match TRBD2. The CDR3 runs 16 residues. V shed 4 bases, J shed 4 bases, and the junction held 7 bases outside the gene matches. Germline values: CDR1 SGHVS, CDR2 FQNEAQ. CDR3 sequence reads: CASSSSTSGVYNEQFF. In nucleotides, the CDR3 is TGTGCCAGCAGCTCTTCCACTAGCGGGGTGTACAATGAGCAGTTCTTC.

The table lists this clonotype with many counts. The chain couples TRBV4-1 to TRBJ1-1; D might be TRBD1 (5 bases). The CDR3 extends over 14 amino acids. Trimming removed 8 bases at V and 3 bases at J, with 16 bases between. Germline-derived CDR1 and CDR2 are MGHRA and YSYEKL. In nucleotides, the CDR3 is TGCGCCAGCGGGCCCAGGGCTTTCGACACTGAAGCTTTCTTT. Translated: CASGPRAFDTEAFF.

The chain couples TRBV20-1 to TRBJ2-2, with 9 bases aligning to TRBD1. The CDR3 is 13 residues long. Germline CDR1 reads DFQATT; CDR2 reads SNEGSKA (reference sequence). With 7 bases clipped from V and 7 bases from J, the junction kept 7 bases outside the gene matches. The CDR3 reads CSDRDRVFGELFF. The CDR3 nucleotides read TGCAGTGACCGGGACAGGGTATTCGGGGAGCTGTTTTTT.

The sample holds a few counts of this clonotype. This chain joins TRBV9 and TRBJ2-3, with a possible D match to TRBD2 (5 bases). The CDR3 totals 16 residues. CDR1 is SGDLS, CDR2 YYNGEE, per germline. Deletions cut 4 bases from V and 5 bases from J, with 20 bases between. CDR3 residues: CASSFGRGLGGDTQYF. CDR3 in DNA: TGTGCCAGCAGCTTCGGGCGTGGACTCGGCGGAGATACGCAGTATTTT.

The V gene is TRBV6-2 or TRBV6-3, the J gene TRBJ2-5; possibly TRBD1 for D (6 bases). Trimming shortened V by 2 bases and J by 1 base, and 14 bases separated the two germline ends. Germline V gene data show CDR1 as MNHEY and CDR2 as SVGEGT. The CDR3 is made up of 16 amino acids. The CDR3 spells CASSYRIQGPQETQYF. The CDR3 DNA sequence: TGTGCCAGCAGTTACAGAATTCAGGGGCCCCAAGAGACCCAGTACTTC.

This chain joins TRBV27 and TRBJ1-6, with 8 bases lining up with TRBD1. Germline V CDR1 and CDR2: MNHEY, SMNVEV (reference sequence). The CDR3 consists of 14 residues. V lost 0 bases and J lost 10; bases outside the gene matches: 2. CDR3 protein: CASSLSRGQSPLHF. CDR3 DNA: TGTGCCAGCAGTTTATCCAGGGGGCAATCACCCCTCCACTTT.

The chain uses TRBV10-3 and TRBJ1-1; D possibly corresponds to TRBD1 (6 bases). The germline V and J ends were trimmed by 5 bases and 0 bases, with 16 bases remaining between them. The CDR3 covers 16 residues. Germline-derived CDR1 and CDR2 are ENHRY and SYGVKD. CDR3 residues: CAISRGGLPMNTEAFF. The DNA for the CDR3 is TGTGCCATCAGTAGGGGGGGTTTGCCGATGAACACTGAAGCTTTCTTT.